The clone carrying this TCR beta chain was seen repeatedly, ten times or more. Its antigen is still unknown. It was with a sample-barcoded 5' primer and a J-beta primer mix that a second PCR of roughly 6 to 12 cycles was run. TCRdb fed the 5' RACE reads into MiXCR, producing one record per CDR3 protein. The sample includes about 930,000 distinct CDR3 sequences, 29% seen only once; the top ten take roughly 10%. The data originate from a study of blood T cells in healthy people across ages. Whole-study findings and limits: TCR beta diversity per million T cells fell roughly linearly with age. Underestimates were what the diversity estimates from one million T cells were considered to be.

CDR1 and CDR2 from the germline V gene are MDHEN and SYDVKM. The V end was cut by 4 bases, the J end by 1 base, with 10 bases between. This CDR3 spans 14 amino acids. The draw of peripheral blood yielded roughly 9.4 milliliters from each donor. These records were also assigned to another study, of T cells of mothers and their children. This second study notes: Amplification in the second PCR used the M1S primer, which added sample barcodes and 2-4 random nucleotides.

Sequenced material: blood. This receptor was obtained from a woman aged 40-49 years in good health. The chain recombines TRBV28 with TRBJ2-5; the D is unclear. CDR3 region: CASSSSELQETQYF. CDR3 in DNA: TGTGCCAGCAGTTCCTCCGAGCTCCAAGAGACCCAGTACTTC.